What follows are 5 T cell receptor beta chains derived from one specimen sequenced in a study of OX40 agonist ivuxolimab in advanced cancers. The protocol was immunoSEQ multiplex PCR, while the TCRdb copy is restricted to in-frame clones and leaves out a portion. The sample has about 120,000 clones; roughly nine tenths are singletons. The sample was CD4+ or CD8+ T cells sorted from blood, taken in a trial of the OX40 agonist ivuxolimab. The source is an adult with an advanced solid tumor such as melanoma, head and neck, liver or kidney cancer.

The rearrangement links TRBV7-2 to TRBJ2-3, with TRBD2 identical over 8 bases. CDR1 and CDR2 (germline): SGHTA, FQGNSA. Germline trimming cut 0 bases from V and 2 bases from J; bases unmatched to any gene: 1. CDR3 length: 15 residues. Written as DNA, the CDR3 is TGTGCCAGCAGCTTAGCGGGACTAGACACAGATACGCAGTATTTT. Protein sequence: CASSLAGLDTDTQYF.

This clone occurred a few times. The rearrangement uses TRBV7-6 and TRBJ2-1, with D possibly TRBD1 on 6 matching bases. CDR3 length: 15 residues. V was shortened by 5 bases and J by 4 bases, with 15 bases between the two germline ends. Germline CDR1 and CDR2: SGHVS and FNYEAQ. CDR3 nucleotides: TGTGCCAGCAGCCCCGGACAGAGAACTTACAATGAGCAGTTCTTC. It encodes CASSPGQRTYNEQFF. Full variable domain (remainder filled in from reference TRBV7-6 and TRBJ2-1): GAGVSQSPRYKVTKRGQDVALRCDPISGHVSLYWYRQALGQGPEFLTYFNYEAQQDKSGLPNDRFSAERPEGSISTLTIQRTEQRDSAMYRCASSPGQRTYNEQFFGPGTRLTVL.

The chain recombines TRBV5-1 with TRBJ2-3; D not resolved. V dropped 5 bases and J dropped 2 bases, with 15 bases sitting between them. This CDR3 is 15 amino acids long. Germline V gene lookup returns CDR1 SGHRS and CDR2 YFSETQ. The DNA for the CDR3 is TGCGCCAGCAGGGGAACCAGCACACACACAGATACGCAGTATTTT. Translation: CASRGTSTHTDTQYF.

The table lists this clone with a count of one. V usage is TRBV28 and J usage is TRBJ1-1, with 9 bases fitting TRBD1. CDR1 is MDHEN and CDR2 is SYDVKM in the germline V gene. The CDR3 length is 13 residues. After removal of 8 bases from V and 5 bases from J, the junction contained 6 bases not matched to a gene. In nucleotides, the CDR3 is TGTGCCAGCGTGGGACAGGGTGGAACTGAAGCTTTCTTT. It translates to CASVGQGGTEAFF.

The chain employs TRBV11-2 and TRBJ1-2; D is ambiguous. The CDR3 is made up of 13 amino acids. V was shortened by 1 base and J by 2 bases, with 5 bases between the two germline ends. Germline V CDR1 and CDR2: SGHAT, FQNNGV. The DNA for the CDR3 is TGTGCCAGCAGCTTAGCGGTGAACTATGGCTACACCTTC. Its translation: CASSLAVNYGYTF.